Each of the 14 T cell receptor beta chains below was sequenced from the same sample in a study of cytomegalovirus exposure and HLA in healthy donors (dated by TCRdb to about 2017). Receptor libraries were prepared by the immunoSEQ multiplex PCR assay. For the multiplex PCR, a mixture combining 60 forward primers for TCR Vbeta segments and 13 reverse primers for TCR Jbeta segments was used. As stored in TCRdb, this immuneACCESS dataset retains in-frame rearrangements with V and J assigned. A fraction of the clones does not appear; measured against another copy, unresolved V genes explain less than half of the discrepancy, and the remainder lacks a known reason. The table for this sample lists about 120,000 clones; about 75% of them were counted only once. The ten largest clones add up to less than 3% of the sample. Sequencing was performed on PBMCs. Receptor source: a woman between 40 and 55 years old in good health and CMV-seropositive.

The rearrangement joins TRBV28 to TRBJ2-1, with 8 bases identical to TRBD2. Germline values: CDR1 MDHEN, CDR2 SYDVKM. This CDR3 has 16 amino acids. V was clipped by 6 bases and J by 9 bases; unmatched bases: 16. CDR3 loop: CASRSYLGGAPIEQFF. CDR3 DNA sequence: TGTGCCAGCAGGTCCTACCTCGGGGGGGCCCCAATTGAGCAGTTCTTC.

J is TRBJ1-2 and V is TRBV4-1; D not certain. The CDR3 runs to 14 residues. V lost 4 bases and J 0 bases, leaving 9 bases between the germline ends. Germline loops: CDR1 MGHRA, CDR2 YSYEKL. CDR3 bases: TGCGCCAGCAGCCCGGTCCTAGCTAACTATGGCTACACCTTC. The encoded protein is CASSPVLANYGYTF.

The chain couples TRBV6-7 to TRBJ2-3; no clear D. TRBV6-7 is labeled an ORF, and its function is uncertain. V dropped 4 bases and J dropped 6 bases, with 20 bases sitting between them. CDR3 length: 16 amino acids. CDR3 coding DNA: TGTGCCAGCAGTTTTTTACGGCCTCTAGATGAGGATACGCAGTATTTT. Translated: CASSFLRPLDEDTQYF.

The V call is TRBV7-9, the J call TRBJ2-5; 8 bases are shared with TRBD2. This CDR3 contains 14 residues. V gave up 8 bases and J gave up 2 bases; unmatched junction bases: 7. Germline V lookup: CDR1 SEHNR, CDR2 FQNEAQ (reference sequence). The CDR3 coding sequence is TGTGCCAGCTCTATCGGGGGGGGGCAAGAGACCCAGTACTTC. This gives the protein CASSIGGGQETQYF.

This clone appeared a single time. The chain combines TRBV7-2 with TRBJ1-4; D uncertain. Germline V gives CDR1 SGHTA, CDR2 FQGNSA. Trimming left V 6 bases short and J 0 bases short, with 8 bases between. The CDR3 is made up of 14 amino acids. This CDR3 reads CASRRSATNEKLFF. The DNA of the CDR3 is TGTGCCAGCAGGAGGTCGGCAACTAATGAAAAACTGTTTTTT.

This chain uses TRBV6-5 with TRBJ1-3; D not certain. Germline loops: CDR1 MNHEY, CDR2 SVGAGI. V was cut by 6 bases and J by 2 bases, with 11 bases left in between. The CDR3 is 14 amino acids. This CDR3 is CASRPGIAGNTIYF. CDR3 sequence (DNA): TGTGCCAGCAGACCCGGGATCGCTGGAAACACCATATATTTT.

The V call is TRBV25-1, the J call TRBJ1-2; 7 bases map to TRBD1. Germline V gene data show CDR1 as MGHDK and CDR2 as SYGVNS. V dropped 3 bases and J dropped 7; count of bases not matched to a gene: 5. The CDR3 is 13 residues long. CDR3 amino acids: CASSEVGGSGYTF. In DNA form, the CDR3 reads TGTGCCAGCAGTGAGGTAGGGGGCAGTGGCTACACCTTC.

This clone was seen only once. V usage is TRBV7-2 and J usage is TRBJ2-5; no clear D gene. This CDR3 spans 14 amino acids. Per germline, CDR1 SGHTA and CDR2 FQGNSA. Trimming took off 3 bases at V and 4 bases at J, with 12 bases between the two ends. The CDR3 is CASSFRGGGETQYF. CDR3 in DNA: TGTGCCAGCAGCTTTAGAGGTGGCGGAGAGACCCAGTACTTC.

CDR3 sequence (DNA): TGTGCCTGGAGTGCTCGACTCCTAAACTATGGCTACACCTTC. It yields the protein CAWSARLLNYGYTF. The rearrangement uses TRBV30 and TRBJ1-2; D is unclear. CDR3 size: 14 residues. Trimming took off 1 base at V and 2 bases at J, with 11 bases between the two ends. CDR1 GTSNPN and CDR2 SVGIG come from the germline V gene (reference sequence).

The V and J genes are TRBV11-1 and TRBJ1-2; D remains unclear. The CDR3 runs 13 residues. The V and J ends lost 3 bases and 4 bases respectively, with 9 bases between them. Germline V gives CDR1 SGHAT, CDR2 FQDESV (reference sequence). CDR3 protein: CASSLGEGYGYTF. For the CDR3, the DNA is TGTGCCAGCAGCTTGGGCGAGGGCTATGGCTACACCTTC.

There are a few counts of this clone. The rearrangement joins TRBV19 to TRBJ2-1; TRBD2 might be the D (5 bases). CDR3 length: 12 residues. Germline V lookup: CDR1 LNHDA, CDR2 SQIVND (reference sequence). Trimming took 7 bases from V and 3 from J, leaving 7 bases between them. The DNA for the CDR3 is TGTGCCAGTATGAGCGGCTACAATGAGCAGTTCTTC. It is translated as CASMSGYNEQFF.

The chain employs TRBV6-1 and TRBJ2-7; TRBD1 matches at 9 bases. This CDR3 is built from 14 residues. V was clipped by 6 bases and J by 0 bases; unmatched bases: 3. CDR1 MNHNS and CDR2 SASEGT come from the germline V gene. CDR3 in amino acids: CASRGTGSSYEQYF. In DNA form, the CDR3 reads TGTGCCAGCAGGGGGACAGGGAGCTCCTACGAGCAGTACTTC.

The chain has TRBV5-6 and TRBJ2-6, with D perhaps matching TRBD2 (5 bases). Trimming left V 4 bases short and J 0 bases short, with 17 bases between. The CDR3 length is 18 residues. Germline CDR1 is SGHDT and CDR2 is YYEEEE. The chain's CDR3 is CASSLGILFSSGANVLTF. CDR3 bases: TGTGCCAGCAGCCTCGGGATTTTATTTAGCTCTGGGGCCAACGTCCTGACTTTC.

The gene calls are TRBV29-1 and TRBJ2-5; TRBD1 matches 7 bases. The end of the DNA is better explained by TRBJ2-7, so the J call may be wrong. The germline V gene encodes CDR1 SQVTM and CDR2 ANQGSEA. The CDR3 contains 13 residues. CDR3 residues: CSVSGTDNYEQYF. The CDR3 coding sequence is TGCAGCGTTTCCGGGACAGACAACTACGAGCAGTACTTC.